This entry lists 2 T cell receptor beta chains sequenced from one sample in a study of blood T cells in healthy people across ages. A second PCR, run for about 7 to 11 cycles, used a sample-barcoded 5' primer plus a J-beta primer mix. TCRdb re-called the 5' RACE reads through MiXCR, storing one row per CDR3 protein. Of almost 1 million distinct CDR3 sequences listed, roughly 47% are singletons. The sequenced material came from blood. Receptors originate from a woman aged 55 to 70 in good health.

This clonotype appeared a single time. V usage is TRBV6-2 or TRBV6-3 and J usage is TRBJ2-1; possibly TRBD2 for D (6 bases). The J call may be wrong; the DNA end is better matched by TRBJ2-7. The CDR3 has 21 amino acids. The germline V gene has CDR1 MNHEY and CDR2 SVGEGT. CDR3: CASSSRVGSSEGRSSYNEQYF. Written as DNA, the CDR3 is TGTGCCAGCAGTTCGCGGGTTGGGTCTAGCGAAGGGAGGAGCTCCTACAATGAGCAGTACTTC.

With respect to this clonotype: At one end, the junction sequence differs from germline, possibly due to a read error. The CDR3 DNA sequence: TGCGCCAGCAGTTCCGGACAGGGGCACACCGGGGAGCTGTTTTTT. Translation: CASSSGQGHTGELFF. The V and J genes are TRBV12-3 or TRBV12-4 and TRBJ2-2, with 9 bases fitting TRBD1. The CDR3 extends over 15 amino acids.